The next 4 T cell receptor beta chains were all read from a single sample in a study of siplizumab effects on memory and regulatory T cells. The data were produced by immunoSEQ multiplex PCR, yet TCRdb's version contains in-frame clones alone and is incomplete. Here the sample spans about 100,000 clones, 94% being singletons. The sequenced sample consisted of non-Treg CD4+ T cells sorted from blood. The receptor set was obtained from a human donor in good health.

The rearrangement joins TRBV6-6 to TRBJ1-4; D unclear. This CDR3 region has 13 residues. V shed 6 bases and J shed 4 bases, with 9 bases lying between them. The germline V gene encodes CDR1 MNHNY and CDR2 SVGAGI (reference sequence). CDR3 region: CASSPGRNEKLFF. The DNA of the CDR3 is TGTGCCAGCAGCCCCGGACGTAATGAAAAACTGTTTTTT.

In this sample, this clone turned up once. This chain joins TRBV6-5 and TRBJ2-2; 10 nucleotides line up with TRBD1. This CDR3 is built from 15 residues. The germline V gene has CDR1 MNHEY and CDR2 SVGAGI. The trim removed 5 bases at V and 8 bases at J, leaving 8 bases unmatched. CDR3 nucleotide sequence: TGTGCCAGCAGTCGAGGGACAGGGGAGGCGGGGGAGCTGTTTTTT. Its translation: CASSRGTGEAGELFF.

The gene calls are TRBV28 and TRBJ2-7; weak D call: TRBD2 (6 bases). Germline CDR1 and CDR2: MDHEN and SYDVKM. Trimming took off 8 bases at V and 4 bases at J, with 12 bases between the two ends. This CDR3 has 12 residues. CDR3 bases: TGTGCCAGCGTCGGGACTGGTTACGAGCAGTACTTC. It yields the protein CASVGTGYEQYF.

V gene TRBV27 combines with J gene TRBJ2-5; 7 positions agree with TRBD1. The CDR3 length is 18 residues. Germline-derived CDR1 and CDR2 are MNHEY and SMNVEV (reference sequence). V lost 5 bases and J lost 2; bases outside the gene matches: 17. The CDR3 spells CASSPSAGGNPQQETQYF. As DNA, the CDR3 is TGTGCCAGCAGTCCCTCGGCAGGGGGTAACCCACAACAAGAGACCCAGTACTTC.